Reported below is one T cell receptor beta chain. The antigen is undetermined. The data originate from a study of molecular identifiers for immune sequencing clone quantification. Naive CD8 T cell sorting was performed on the CD8+CD4-CCR7+CD45RA+ phenotype. TCRdb recomputed calls from the PCR reads with MiXCR, one row per CDR3 protein. The repertoire holds about 510,000 distinct CDR3 sequences, about 20% seen once, with 0.65% to 0.95% in the top ten. Study-level findings and limits: In CMV-specific effectors, clones above 20 copies held over 97% of molecules; naive, under 1%. Spiked Jurkat TCR RNA originating from one cell could reportedly be identified amid approximately 950,000 naive cells. Identical TCR molecules sharing a barcode could underestimate highly expanded clone sizes.

Trimming removed 3 bases from V and 9 bases from J, with 6 bases in between. The CDR3 runs to 11 residues. The chain joins TRBV12-3 or TRBV12-4 to TRBJ2-1; D is undetermined. The clonotype comes from a human donor in good health. Some libraries in this study had Jurkat cell RNA spiked in. The sequenced sample was naive CD8+ T cells from blood, with Jurkat cell RNA spiked in. Subset noted: FACS-sorted CD8+CD4-CCR7+CD45RA+ naive T cells. The CDR3 region is CASSFSVEQFF. CDR3 bases: TGTGCCAGCAGTTTTTCGGTTGAGCAGTTCTTC.